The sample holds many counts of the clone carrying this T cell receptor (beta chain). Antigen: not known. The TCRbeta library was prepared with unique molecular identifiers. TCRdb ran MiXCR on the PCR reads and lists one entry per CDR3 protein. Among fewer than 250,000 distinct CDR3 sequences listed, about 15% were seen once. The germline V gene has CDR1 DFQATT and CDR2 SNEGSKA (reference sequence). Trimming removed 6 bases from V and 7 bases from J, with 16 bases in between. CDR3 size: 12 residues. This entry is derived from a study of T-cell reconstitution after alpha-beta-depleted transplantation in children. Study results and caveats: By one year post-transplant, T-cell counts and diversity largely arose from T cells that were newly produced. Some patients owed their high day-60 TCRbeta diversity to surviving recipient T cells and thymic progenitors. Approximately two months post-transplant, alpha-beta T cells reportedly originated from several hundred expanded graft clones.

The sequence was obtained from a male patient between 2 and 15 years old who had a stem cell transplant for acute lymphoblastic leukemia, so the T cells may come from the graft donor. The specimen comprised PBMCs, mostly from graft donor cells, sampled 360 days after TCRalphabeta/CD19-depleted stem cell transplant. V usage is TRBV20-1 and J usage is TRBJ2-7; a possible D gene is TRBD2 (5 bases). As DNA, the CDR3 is TGCAGTGCCGGGATCGAGGGCGGGGAGCAGTACTTC. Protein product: CSAGIEGGEQYF.